Shown below are 32 T cell receptor beta chains from a single sample sequenced in a study of early T cells in non-severe SARS-CoV-2 infection. TCRdb re-analysed the 5' RACE reads in MiXCR, keeping a single row per CDR3 protein. Counted here are around 50,000 distinct CDR3 sequences, around 6% occurring once; the ten biggest clones make up roughly 4.8%. Sample: whole blood. These receptors all come from an adult who was a healthcare worker with PCR-confirmed SARS-CoV-2 infection or an uninfected control (not recorded which).

This clonotype has only a few counts. The chain carries TRBV10-3 and TRBJ1-2; no clear D gene. This CDR3 region has 12 residues. Between the trimmed V and J ends, which lost 2 bases and 8 bases, there was a span of 9 bases. Germline-derived CDR1 and CDR2 are ENHRY and SYGVKD. CDR3 DNA sequence: TGTGCCATCAGTGAGGGAAACCGCGGCTACACCTTC. Translating it yields CAISEGNRGYTF.

In its sample, this clonotype was seen a few times. This chain links TRBV6-4 with TRBJ2-2; D is unresolved. The CDR3 loop spans 15 amino acids. Germline assignment: CDR1 MRHNA and CDR2 SNTAGT. Trimming cost V 3 bases and J 4 bases, with 12 bases left between them. The CDR3 sequence: CASSEKGRSTGELFF. The CDR3 nucleotides read TGTGCCAGCAGTGAAAAGGGCAGGAGCACCGGGGAGCTGTTTTTT.

This clonotype was seen at least ten times. The chain carries TRBV7-2 and TRBJ1-2; tentatively, D is TRBD1 (5 bases). The CDR3 length is 15 residues. V lost 6 bases and J 3 bases, leaving 17 bases between the germline ends. In germline, CDR1 is SGHTA, CDR2 FQGNSA. The chain's CDR3 is CASRFERGPHYGYTF. The CDR3 DNA sequence: TGTGCCAGCAGGTTCGAGAGGGGTCCTCACTATGGCTACACCTTC.

This clonotype was seen at least ten times. The CDR3 here is CASSYPTGADVLTF. The CDR3 DNA follows: TGTGCCAGCAGCTACCCAACAGGGGCAGACGTCCTGACTTTC. The V and J genes are TRBV11-2 and TRBJ2-6; 7 bases map to TRBD1. In germline, CDR1 is SGHAT, CDR2 FQNNGV. This CDR3 region has 14 residues. Losses at the gene ends were 4 bases for V and 11 bases for J; bases not matched to a gene: 8.

The rearrangement uses TRBV7-6 and TRBJ2-3; TRBD1 is a possible D gene (6 bases). Germline values: CDR1 SGHVS, CDR2 FNYEAQ. V was shortened by 3 bases and J by 5 bases, with 6 bases between the two germline ends. This CDR3 contains 12 residues. The CDR3 DNA follows: TGTGCCAGCAGCTTCAGGGGAGATACGCAGTATTTT. Protein sequence: CASSFRGDTQYF.

The sample holds many counts of this clonotype. The rearrangement links TRBV7-2 to TRBJ1-2; a weak D match, TRBD1 (5 bases). The length of the CDR3 is 13 residues. Germline V gives CDR1 SGHTA, CDR2 FQGNSA. V shed 6 bases and J shed 6 bases, with 14 bases lying between them. CDR3 nucleotide sequence: TGTGCCAGCAGTCCCTACGGGGCGCATGGCTACACCTTC. Translated, it gives CASSPYGAHGYTF.

This clonotype was counted a few times. The chain employs TRBV19 and TRBJ2-1, with D possibly being TRBD2 (5 bases). Per germline, CDR1 LNHDA and CDR2 SQIVND (reference sequence). This CDR3 is built from 11 residues. V lost 4 bases to trimming and J lost 16 bases, with 14 bases between them. The CDR3 here is CASSNGPSGFF. DNA for the CDR3: TGTGCCAGTAGTAACGGTCCATCGGGATTCTTC.

This clonotype was counted a few times. The chain combines TRBV10-3 with TRBJ2-5; 9 bases map to TRBD2. The V gene end was trimmed by 6 bases and the J gene end by 5 bases; junction bases not matched to a gene: 13. Germline CDR1 and CDR2: ENHRY and SYGVKD. This CDR3 has 16 residues. CDR3 sequence reads: CAISPAGGPQLETQYF. The DNA of the CDR3 is TGTGCCATCAGCCCAGCGGGGGGCCCCCAGTTGGAGACCCAGTACTTC.

The table lists this clonotype with many counts. The rearrangement uses TRBV6-1 and TRBJ1-5, with a possible D match to TRBD1 (6 bases). Between the trimmed V and J ends, which lost 9 bases and 6 bases, there was a span of 18 bases. The CDR3 length is 14 residues. The germline V gene has CDR1 MNHNS and CDR2 SASEGT. CDR3: CASSPRGRGQPQHF. For the CDR3, the DNA is TGTGCCAGTTCTCCCAGGGGACGGGGTCAGCCCCAGCATTTT.

This rearrangement joins TRBV29-1 to TRBJ2-1; 7 positions agree with TRBD1. The CDR3 loop spans 13 amino acids. CDR1 and CDR2 from the germline V gene are SQVTM and ANQGSEA. Trimming at V came to 7 bases and at J to 0 bases, leaving 3 bases not matched to a gene. DNA of the CDR3: TGCAGCGCCAGGGGGAGCTCCTACAATGAGCAGTTCTTC. This sequence encodes CSARGSSYNEQFF.

This clonotype was detected many times. The V call is TRBV20-1, the J call TRBJ2-7; TRBD1 matches 8 bases. The CDR3 runs to 14 residues. V shed 6 bases and J 0 bases; nucleotides not matched to a gene: 7. Germline V gene data show CDR1 as DFQATT and CDR2 as SNEGSKA (reference sequence). The chain's CDR3 is CSAQRQGFSYEQYF. The CDR3 DNA is TGCAGTGCCCAGAGACAGGGGTTCTCCTACGAGCAGTACTTC.

This clonotype occurred many times. Written as DNA, the CDR3 is TGTGCCAGCAGCTTACTCGGTGCGAGCTCCTACAATGAGCAGTTCTTC. Translating gives CASSLLGASSYNEQFF. The chain employs TRBV7-2 and TRBJ2-1; no definite D call. The CDR3 runs 16 residues. Trimming removed 2 bases at V and 0 bases at J, with 11 bases between. The V gene's germline CDR1 is SGHTA and CDR2 FQGNSA.

This clonotype appeared many times. The rearrangement uses TRBV7-9 and TRBJ1-1; D is ambiguous. Trimming pared 7 bases from V and 4 bases from J, leaving 19 bases between. From germline, CDR1 is SEHNR and CDR2 FQNEAQ (reference sequence). CDR3 length: 15 amino acids. DNA for the CDR3: TGTGCCAGCACCCTTCCTAGGGTCCTGGGCACTGAAGCTTTCTTT. Translation gives CASTLPRVLGTEAFF.

The sample holds many counts of this clonotype. The rearrangement uses TRBV4-1 and TRBJ2-6; D is possibly TRBD1 (5 bases). The V end was cut by 1 base, the J end by 4 bases, with 17 bases between. The CDR3 length is 18 residues. Per the germline V gene, CDR1 is MGHRA and CDR2 is YSYEKL. CDR3 sequence reads: CASSQVPGPGFGANVLTF. The DNA for the CDR3 is TGCGCCAGCAGCCAAGTACCCGGCCCAGGGTTCGGGGCCAACGTCCTGACTTTC.

This clonotype was counted only a few times. The chain couples TRBV28 to TRBJ2-7; D may match TRBD1 or TRBD2 (6 bases each). The germline V and J ends were trimmed by 5 bases and 3 bases, with 14 bases remaining between them. Germline lookup yields CDR1 MDHEN and CDR2 SYDVKM. The CDR3 has 14 amino acids. This chain's CDR3 is CASSGGSGRYEQYF. CDR3 coding DNA: TGTGCCAGCAGTGGGGGCAGCGGGCGCTACGAGCAGTACTTC.

This clonotype was seen many times. The chain has TRBV29-1 and TRBJ2-3, with D possibly being TRBD1 (6 bases). Germline V gene sequence: CDR1 SQVTM, CDR2 ANQGSEA. The length of the CDR3 is 14 residues. V was clipped by 4 bases and J by 3 bases, with 14 bases between them. The chain's CDR3 is CSVGGGSRTDTQYF. In DNA form, the CDR3 reads TGCAGCGTTGGAGGGGGTTCTAGGACAGATACGCAGTATTTT.

In its sample, this clonotype was seen many times. V gene TRBV12-3 or TRBV12-4 combines with J gene TRBJ1-5; possibly TRBD1 for D (6 bases). Trimming stripped 6 bases from V and 7 bases from J, with 13 bases between. This CDR3 contains 13 residues. As DNA, the CDR3 is TGTGCCAGCAGCATCAGGGGTAGGCAGCCCCAGCATTTT. Encoded protein: CASSIRGRQPQHF.

This clonotype was counted ten times or more. The V gene is TRBV11-2, the J gene TRBJ2-3; D remains unclear. The CDR3 extends over 13 amino acids. Looked up from germline, CDR1 is SGHAT and CDR2 is FQNNGV. V lost 3 bases and J lost 8, with 12 bases in between. The CDR3 loop is CASSFAEYGTQYF. DNA of the CDR3: TGTGCCAGCAGCTTCGCGGAATATGGTACGCAGTATTTT.

This clonotype was counted ten times or more. The chain recombines TRBV11-2 with TRBJ1-1, with unresolved D. Trimming removed 5 bases from V and 3 bases from J, with 7 bases in between. The CDR3 sequence is 12 residues long. In germline, CDR1 is SGHAT, CDR2 FQNNGV. The CDR3 nucleotides are TGTGCCAGCAGCCCGGGCTACACTGAAGCTTTCTTT. Its translation is CASSPGYTEAFF.

This clonotype appeared a few times. The CDR3: CASTYSLAGVTDTQYF. The CDR3 nucleotides read TGTGCCAGCACCTACTCACTAGCGGGAGTCACAGATACGCAGTATTTT. The chain employs TRBV5-4 and TRBJ2-3; 11 bases are a match to TRBD2. The V and J ends lost 6 bases and 2 bases, in that order; junction bases with no gene match: 8. The V gene's germline CDR1 is SGHNT and CDR2 YYREEE (reference sequence). The CDR3 spans 16 residues.

This clonotype was counted ten times or more. The genes are TRBV12-3 or TRBV12-4 and TRBJ1-1; D might be TRBD1 (5 bases). V lost 4 bases and J lost 5, with 8 bases in between. The CDR3 has 12 amino acids. CDR3 in amino acids: CASSWGGTEAFF. CDR3 nucleotides: TGTGCCAGCAGTTGGGGGGGGACTGAAGCTTTCTTT.

This clonotype was counted many times. The V call is TRBV4-2, the J call TRBJ2-3, with 14 bases that match TRBD2. The CDR3 runs 15 residues. Germline loops: CDR1 LGHNA, CDR2 YNFKEQ. V lost 3 bases and J lost 6; bases outside the gene matches: 2. The CDR3 DNA sequence: TGTGCCAGCAGCCAGACTAGCGGGGGGGCTGATACGCAGTATTTT. As protein: CASSQTSGGADTQYF.

This clonotype was counted once. This chain links TRBV20-1 with TRBJ2-5; unclear D gene. Germline V CDR1 and CDR2: DFQATT, SNEGSKA (reference sequence). Trimming left V 4 bases short and J 9 bases short, with 18 bases between. This CDR3 spans 13 amino acids. CDR3 region: CSAKLSTGRAQYF. The DNA of the CDR3 is TGCAGTGCTAAACTCTCTACCGGAAGGGCCCAGTACTTC.

A few counts support this clonotype. J is TRBJ1-2 and V is TRBV29-1; TRBD1 matches at 11 bases. CDR1 is SQVTM and CDR2 is ANQGSEA in the germline V gene. V gave up 3 bases and J gave up 6 bases; unmatched junction bases: 0. The CDR3 runs to 12 residues. The CDR3 spells CSVEGQGDGYTF. The CDR3 DNA is TGCAGCGTTGAGGGACAGGGGGATGGCTACACCTTC.

This clonotype appeared a few times. The gene calls are TRBV7-9 and TRBJ1-2; 8 bases fit TRBD1. This CDR3 has 14 residues. Looked up from germline, CDR1 is SEHNR and CDR2 is FQNEAQ (reference sequence). V lost 4 bases and J lost 3; bases outside the gene matches: 4. The CDR3 DNA follows: TGTGCCAGCAGCTCCAGGGGGCCTTACTATGGCTACACCTTC. It encodes CASSSRGPYYGYTF.

This clonotype was seen repeatedly, ten times or more. This sequence joins TRBV14 and TRBJ2-4, with D possibly matching TRBD2 (6 bases). Looked up from germline, CDR1 is SGHDN and CDR2 is FVKESK. The CDR3 runs to 17 residues. With 3 bases removed from V and 0 bases from J, the gap between germline ends came to 15 bases. CDR3 loop: CASSHDRGSGAKNIQYF. CDR3 in DNA: TGTGCCAGCAGCCATGACCGGGGGTCCGGAGCCAAAAACATTCAGTACTTC.

This clonotype was picked up many times. The CDR3 DNA reads TGCAGTGCTAGAGATTTAGCACAGGGAGAACACGAGCAGTACTTC. This sequence encodes CSARDLAQGEHEQYF. The chain has TRBV20-1 and TRBJ2-7; D is possibly TRBD1 (6 bases). Germline V gives CDR1 DFQATT, CDR2 SNEGSKA (reference sequence). V was shortened by 0 bases and J by 5 bases, with 17 bases between the two germline ends. The CDR3 consists of 15 residues.

The chain employs TRBV11-2 and TRBJ1-2, with 7 bases aligning to TRBD1. This CDR3 is 14 amino acids long. V gave up 0 bases and J gave up 7 bases; unmatched junction bases: 5. Germline CDR1 reads SGHAT; CDR2 reads FQNNGV. The CDR3 reads CASSLERQGGGYTF. CDR3 nucleotides: TGTGCCAGCAGCTTAGAAAGACAGGGCGGTGGCTACACCTTC.

This clonotype came up many times. The chain couples TRBV29-1 to TRBJ2-1; TRBD2 agrees at 9 bases. This CDR3 is 15 amino acids long. The germline gives CDR1 SQVTM, CDR2 ANQGSEA. V lost 0 bases and J lost 3; bases outside the gene matches: 3. The CDR3 protein is CSVEDRLADYNEQFF. DNA of the CDR3: TGCAGCGTTGAAGATCGACTAGCGGACTACAATGAGCAGTTCTTC.

The chain employs TRBV27 and TRBJ1-4; D not resolved. V lost 6 bases to trimming and J lost 0 bases, with 11 bases between them. Germline assignment: CDR1 MNHEY and CDR2 SMNVEV (reference sequence). CDR3 length equals 15 residues. The chain's CDR3 is CASSPDDATNEKLFF. CDR3 nucleotides: TGTGCCAGCAGCCCCGACGATGCAACTAATGAAAAACTGTTTTTT.

At least ten counts were recorded for this clonotype. The rearrangement links TRBV5-1 to TRBJ1-3, with D unresolved. The germline V gene encodes CDR1 SGHRS and CDR2 YFSETQ. The length of the CDR3 is 14 residues. V lost 2 bases, J lost 3 bases, and 9 bases lay in between. The CDR3 DNA reads as TGCGCCAGCAGCTTCGATCGTGGTGGAAACACCATATATTTT. As protein: CASSFDRGGNTIYF.

This clonotype has a handful of counts. V is TRBV19 and J is TRBJ1-1; D unresolved. The CDR3 has 15 residues. Trimming removed 6 bases from V and 1 base from J, with 15 bases in between. CDR1 and CDR2 (germline): LNHDA, SQIVND (reference sequence). CDR3 sequence: CASRIGPLTNTEAFF. In DNA form, the CDR3 reads TGTGCCAGTAGAATTGGGCCTCTAACGAACACTGAAGCTTTCTTT.